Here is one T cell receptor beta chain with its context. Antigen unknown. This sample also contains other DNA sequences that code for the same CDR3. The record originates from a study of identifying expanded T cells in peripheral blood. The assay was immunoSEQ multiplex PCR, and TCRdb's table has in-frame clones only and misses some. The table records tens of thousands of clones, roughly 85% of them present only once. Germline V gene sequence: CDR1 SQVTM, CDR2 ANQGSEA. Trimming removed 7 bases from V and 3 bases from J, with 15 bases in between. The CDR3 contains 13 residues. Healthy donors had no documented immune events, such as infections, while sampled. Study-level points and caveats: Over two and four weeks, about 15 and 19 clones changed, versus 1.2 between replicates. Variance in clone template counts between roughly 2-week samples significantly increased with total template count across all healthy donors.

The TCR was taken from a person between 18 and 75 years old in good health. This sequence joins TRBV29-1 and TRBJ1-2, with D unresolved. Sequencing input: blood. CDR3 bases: TGCAGCGCCTTTAGTCAGCCCGACTATGGCTACACCTTC. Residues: CSAFSQPDYGYTF.